The 23 T cell receptor beta chains in this list originate from one sample, sequenced in a study of shared clonotypes between healthy human individuals. Clones were read by immunoSEQ multiplex PCR, and TCRdb kept only the in-frame ones, dropping some. Here the sample spans 2 million to 2.5 million clones, roughly 94% being singletons. Only CD45RO-negative cells positively selected for CCR7 counted as naive CD8 cells, so terminally differentiated effector memory CD45RA+ cells were excluded. Sequencing input: naive CD8+ T cells sorted from blood. The receptors come from a man aged 18 to 35 in good health.

The chain uses TRBV29-1 and TRBJ1-2; D possibly corresponds to TRBD1 (6 bases). CDR3 size: 15 residues. The V end lost 1 base, the J end lost 0 bases, and 12 bases lay between the germline ends. The germline V gene has CDR1 SQVTM and CDR2 ANQGSEA. The CDR3 region has the DNA TGCAGCGTTGAAGTGGTGGGGGCAGCTAACTATGGCTACACCTTC. This gives the protein CSVEVVGAANYGYTF.

The V and J genes are TRBV2 and TRBJ1-5; TRBD1 might be the D (6 bases). Trimming stripped 9 bases from V and 0 bases from J, with 27 bases between. CDR1 is SNHLY, CDR2 FYNNEI, per germline. This CDR3 is built from 19 residues. The CDR3 here is CASGPSRDTFYYSNQPQHF. The DNA of the CDR3 is TGTGCCAGTGGCCCCTCCCGGGACACCTTCTATTATAGCAATCAGCCCCAGCATTTT.

CDR3 sequence reads: CASSPRTSGYEQYF. The CDR3 DNA follows: TGTGCCAGTAGTCCCCGGACTAGCGGGTACGAGCAGTACTTC. V is TRBV19 and J is TRBJ2-7; 11 bases agree with TRBD2. The ends lost 5 bases at V and 4 bases at J; junction bases unmatched: 4. The germline gives CDR1 LNHDA, CDR2 SQIVND (reference sequence). CDR3 length: 14 residues.

The rearrangement uses TRBV27 and TRBJ2-7; D ambiguous. Deletions cut 7 bases from V and 7 bases from J, with 11 bases between. CDR1 is MNHEY, CDR2 SMNVEV, per germline (reference sequence). The CDR3 loop spans 11 amino acids. The CDR3 loop reads CASILCWEQYF. The CDR3 DNA is TGTGCCAGCATCCTCTGTTGGGAGCAGTACTTC.

Concerning this clone: Other DNA sequences from this sample encode an identical CDR3 as well. The CDR3 sequence is CASSLAAGEETQYF. CDR3 DNA: TGTGCCAGCAGCTTGGCGGCGGGAGAAGAGACCCAGTACTTC. V gene TRBV5-6 combines with J gene TRBJ2-5; 7 nucleotides agree with TRBD2. The V segment lost 0 bases and the J segment 3 bases; nucleotides outside the gene matches: 2. The germline CDR1 and CDR2 sequences are SGHDT and YYEEEE. The CDR3 extends over 14 amino acids.

This chain uses TRBV23-1 with TRBJ1-6; possibly TRBD1 for D (5 bases). TRBV23-1 is assigned to the ORF class and has an uncertain function. Trimming cost V 0 bases and J 6 bases, with 15 bases left between them. The CDR3 is made up of 17 amino acids. The CDR3 nucleotides read TGCGCCAGCAGTCAATCCCCGCCCAGGGCCGGTAATTCACCCCTCCACTTT. It codes for CASSQSPPRAGNSPLHF.

For this clone: The sample carries other DNA sequences with the same CDR3. The V call is TRBV28, the J call TRBJ1-1, with 7 positions matching TRBD1. Per the germline V gene, CDR1 is MDHEN and CDR2 is SYDVKM. The V segment lost 2 bases and the J segment 3 bases; nucleotides outside the gene matches: 3. The CDR3 covers 14 residues. Written as DNA, the CDR3 is TGTGCCAGCAGTTTACAGGGGGGCGACACTGAAGCTTTCTTT. Encoded protein: CASSLQGGDTEAFF.

This clone was recorded once. The chain uses TRBV30 and TRBJ2-1, with D possibly TRBD2 on 6 matching bases. Trimming removed 2 bases at V and 15 bases at J, with 23 bases between. Germline CDR1 GTSNPN, CDR2 SVGIG (reference sequence). The CDR3 is 14 residues long. CDR3 in DNA: TGTGCCTGGAGTATCTTAGCGGAGTCCCTACTCCGGTTCTTC. Protein sequence: CAWSILAESLLRFF.

On this clone: The junction does not match germline at one end; this may be a read error. V usage is TRBV7-8 and J usage is TRBJ1-2, with D hard to call. CDR3 length equals 18 residues. Per the germline V gene, CDR1 is SGHVS and CDR2 is FQNEAQ. The CDR3: CASSLALFGSIVNYSYTF. The CDR3 nucleotides read TGTGCCAGCAGCTTGGCCCTATTTGGATCGATAGTTAACTATAGCTACACCTTC.

This chain links TRBV25-1 with TRBJ2-7; TRBD1 matches 10 bases. CDR1 is MGHDK and CDR2 is SYGVNS in the germline V gene. The CDR3 sequence is 15 residues long. V lost 3 bases to trimming and J lost 6 bases; unmatched junction nucleotides: 8. The CDR3 DNA sequence: TGTGCCAGCAGTGAGAGGGGACAGGGGCTTGGCGAGCAGTACTTC. Residues: CASSERGQGLGEQYF.

The chain links TRBV27 to TRBJ2-1; D remains ambiguous. Germline assignment: CDR1 MNHEY and CDR2 SMNVEV (reference sequence). Trimming took off 6 bases at V and 1 base at J, with 10 bases between the two ends. The CDR3 is made up of 14 amino acids. Written as DNA, the CDR3 is TGTGCCAGCAGCATGGACGGGTCCTACAATGAGCAGTTCTTC. The encoded protein is CASSMDGSYNEQFF.

The chain uses TRBV19 and TRBJ2-1, with D perhaps being TRBD1 or TRBD2 (5 bases each). Per germline, CDR1 LNHDA and CDR2 SQIVND (reference sequence). Trimming took 0 bases from V and 4 from J, leaving 25 bases between them. The CDR3 has 20 residues. CDR3 in amino acids: CASSIDGTYYLSRDYNEQFF. In DNA, the CDR3 is TGTGCCAGTAGTATAGACGGGACGTACTACCTCTCCAGGGATTACAATGAGCAGTTCTTC. The variable domain in full, completed from reference TRBV19 and TRBJ2-1, reads DGGITQSPKYLFRKEGQNVTLSCEQNLNHDAMYWYRQDPGQGLRLIYYSQIVNDFQKGDIAEGYSVSREKKESFPLTVTSAQKNPTAFYLCASSIDGTYYLSRDYNEQFFGPGTRLTVL.

This chain links TRBV7-9 with TRBJ1-4; no clear D. Germline V gene data show CDR1 as SEHNR and CDR2 as FQNEAQ (reference sequence). Between the trimmed V and J ends, which lost 3 bases and 1 base, there was a span of 6 bases. This CDR3 comprises 14 residues. CDR3 nucleotide sequence: TGTGCCAGCAGCTTTGCAGGAACTAATGAAAAACTGTTTTTT. Its translation: CASSFAGTNEKLFF.

The table lists this clone with a count of one. The rearrangement joins TRBV21-1 to TRBJ2-7. TRBV21-1 is a pseudogene locus. The CDR3 consists of 15 residues. Here the CDR3 reads CASNPDDRLSYEQYF. DNA for the CDR3: TGTGCCAGCAACCCAGACGATAGGTTGTCCTACGAGCAGTACTTC.

The rearrangement uses TRBV19 and TRBJ2-1, with 10 bases identical to TRBD2. Trimming took 5 bases from V and 9 from J; bases not matched to a gene: 10. CDR1 is LNHDA, CDR2 SQIVND, per germline (reference sequence). CDR3 length: 15 amino acids. CDR3 in amino acids: CASSQSGGAFSEQFF. In DNA form, the CDR3 reads TGTGCCAGTAGTCAAAGCGGGGGGGCCTTCAGTGAGCAGTTCTTC.

This chain uses TRBV6-6 with TRBJ2-7; D may be TRBD2 (6 bases). Germline assignment: CDR1 MNHNY and CDR2 SVGAGI (reference sequence). The ends were cut back, 0 bases at V and 2 bases at J, with 14 bases in the middle. The length of the CDR3 is 16 residues. The CDR3 region is CASSYSVGGFTYEQYF. The CDR3 nucleotides read TGTGCCAGCAGTTACTCGGTCGGGGGTTTCACCTACGAGCAGTACTTC.

The chain is built from TRBV4-2 and TRBJ2-5; D call uncertain. V was pared by 0 bases and J by 4 bases, with 12 bases between. The V gene's germline CDR1 is LGHNA and CDR2 YNFKEQ. CDR3 length: 15 amino acids. Written as DNA, the CDR3 is TGTGCCAGCAGCCAAGATTTCGGCCTGTTAGAGACCCAGTACTTC. It translates to CASSQDFGLLETQYF.

V usage is TRBV9 and J usage is TRBJ2-1, with TRBD1 matching 9 bases. CDR1 SGDLS and CDR2 YYNGEE come from the germline V gene. This CDR3 has 14 residues. J was trimmed by 8 bases and V by 3 bases; bases with no gene match: 6. The CDR3 bases are TGTGCCAGCAGCGACCCGGGACAGGGCGATGAGCAGTTCTTC. It encodes CASSDPGQGDEQFF. The variable domain in full, with the rest retrieved from reference TRBV9 and TRBJ2-1, is DSGVTQTPKHLITATGQRVTLRCSPRSGDLSVYWYQQSLDQGLQFLIQYYNGEERAKGNILERFSAQQFPDLHSELNLSSLELGDSALYFCASSDPGQGDEQFFGPGTRLTVL.

The rearrangement uses TRBV9 and TRBJ2-7, with 8 positions matching TRBD1. Germline CDR1 and CDR2: SGDLS and YYNGEE. Trimming took 3 bases from V and 5 from J; bases not matched to a gene: 7. This CDR3 spans 14 amino acids. CDR3 sequence: CASSEGPQGDEQYF. The CDR3 DNA reads as TGTGCCAGCAGCGAGGGACCACAGGGGGACGAGCAGTACTTC.

A word on this clone: Other DNA sequences in the same sample also yield this CDR3. The chain recombines TRBV9 with TRBJ1-1; weak D call: TRBD1 (5 bases). CDR1 is SGDLS, CDR2 YYNGEE, per germline. This CDR3 comprises 12 residues. Trimming took 4 bases from V and 5 from J, leaving 9 bases between them. The CDR3 region has the DNA TGTGCCAGCAGCTCCCAGGGTACTGAAGCTTTCTTT. Protein product: CASSSQGTEAFF. Looking up the rest from reference TRBV9 and TRBJ1-1 gives the full variable domain: DSGVTQTPKHLITATGQRVTLRCSPRSGDLSVYWYQQSLDQGLQFLIQYYNGEERAKGNILERFSAQQFPDLHSELNLSSLELGDSALYFCASSSQGTEAFFGQGTRLTVV.

The chain links TRBV7-2 to TRBJ2-7; 8 nucleotides match TRBD1. The V gene end was trimmed by 3 bases and the J gene end by 2 bases; junction bases not matched to a gene: 3. The CDR3 loop spans 14 amino acids. Germline lookup yields CDR1 SGHTA and CDR2 FQGNSA. Here the CDR3 DNA reads TGTGCCAGCAGCTTGGGACAGGCGACCTACGAGCAGTACTTC. Translation gives CASSLGQATYEQYF.

The chain employs TRBV29-1 and TRBJ2-1, with D perhaps TRBD1 or TRBD2 (6 bases each). V lost 8 bases to trimming and J lost 0 bases, with 20 bases between them. The CDR3 sequence is 16 residues long. Germline CDR1 and CDR2: SQVTM and ANQGSEA. CDR3 nucleotides: TGCAGCCTAGGGGGACTCGCGGACAACTCCTACAATGAGCAGTTCTTC. Its protein product is CSLGGLADNSYNEQFF.

The gene calls are TRBV2 and TRBJ2-7; TRBD2 is a possible D gene (6 bases). Germline assignment: CDR1 SNHLY and CDR2 FYNNEI. The CDR3 has 11 residues. V gave up 8 bases and J gave up 3 bases, with 8 bases separating them. The CDR3 nucleotides read TGTGCCAGCCGGAGGGTCTACGAGCAGTACTTC. It encodes CASRRVYEQYF.